This TCR beta chain was found in a study of blood T cell repertoires in COVID-19. In Seattle, patients joined the study during active infection and were tracked longitudinally. The CDR3 loop spans 20 amino acids. Germline V gene lookup returns CDR1 SGDLS and CDR2 YYNGEE. Losses at the gene ends were 3 bases for V and 1 base for J; bases not matched to a gene: 17. The assay was immunoSEQ multiplex PCR, and TCRdb's table has in-frame clones only and misses some. The sample consists of 50,000 to 65,000 clones, around 82% of them appearing once. The receptor's source is a man in his 60s with COVID-19, enrolled during active disease. Sequencing was performed on peripheral blood. This chain uses TRBV9 with TRBJ1-1; 11 bases line up with TRBD1. CDR3 sequence: CASSGLMDRGLMGANTEAFF. The CDR3 DNA reads TGTGCCAGCAGCGGACTAATGGACAGGGGGCTAATGGGGGCGAACACTGAAGCTTTCTTT.